Shown below are 16 T cell receptor beta chains from a single sample sequenced in a study of cytomegalovirus exposure and HLA in healthy donors. Amplification used 60 Vbeta primers and 13 Jbeta primers. The protocol was immunoSEQ multiplex PCR, while the TCRdb copy is restricted to in-frame clones and leaves out a portion. The table has 150,000 or so clones, approximately 82% seen once. Sequenced material: PBMCs. These TCRs come from a woman aged 40 to 50 in good health and CMV-seronegative.

The gene calls are TRBV11-2 and TRBJ1-2, with TRBD1 identical over 7 bases. Germline CDR1 and CDR2: SGHAT and FQNNGV. V lost 1 base to trimming and J lost 7 bases; unmatched junction nucleotides: 3. CDR3 length: 13 residues. CDR3 in DNA: TGTGCCAGCAGCTTAGGTCGGACAGGTGGCTACACCTTC. Encoded protein: CASSLGRTGGYTF.

The chain recombines TRBV28 with TRBJ2-1; 10 bases fit TRBD2. Germline V gene sequence: CDR1 MDHEN, CDR2 SYDVKM. Trimming cost V 6 bases and J 6 bases; bases outside gene matches: 14. The CDR3 is made up of 17 amino acids. CDR3 in DNA: TGTGCCAGCAGGTTAAAACTAGCGGGAAGTTCCCCCAATGAGCAGTTCTTC. Protein sequence: CASRLKLAGSSPNEQFF. Full variable domain (remainder filled in from reference TRBV28 and TRBJ2-1): DVKVTQSSRYLVKRTGEKVFLECVQDMDHENMFWYRQDPGLGLRLIYFSYDVKMKEKGDIPEGYSVSREKKERFSLILESASTNQTSMYLCASRLKLAGSSPNEQFFGPGTRLTVL.

The chain combines TRBV9 with TRBJ2-7; the D gene is possibly TRBD2 (6 bases). Germline V gene data show CDR1 as SGDLS and CDR2 as YYNGEE. The germline V and J ends were trimmed by 0 bases and 4 bases, with 11 bases remaining between them. The CDR3 consists of 14 residues. The CDR3 sequence is CASSVATGVYEQYF. CDR3 coding DNA: TGTGCCAGCAGCGTAGCTACGGGGGTTTACGAGCAGTACTTC.

This sequence joins TRBV5-5 and TRBJ2-7; TRBD2 matches 13 bases. This CDR3 contains 18 residues. Trimming took 2 bases from V and 0 from J; bases not matched to a gene: 8. The germline V gene has CDR1 SGHKS and CDR2 YYEKEE (reference sequence). The CDR3 is CASSLLAGGPGDSYEQYF. DNA for the CDR3: TGTGCCAGCAGCTTACTAGCGGGAGGGCCTGGGGACTCCTACGAGCAGTACTTC. Based on the CDR3 plus reference TRBV5-5 and TRBJ2-7, the full variable domain is DAGVTQSPTHLIKTRGQQVTLRCSPISGHKSVSWYQQVLGQGPQFIFQYYEKEERGRGNFPDRFSARQFPNYSSELNVNALLLGDSALYLCASSLLAGGPGDSYEQYFGPGTRLTVT.

This sequence joins TRBV6-1 and TRBJ2-5; 10 bases are a match to TRBD1. The J call could be wrong; TRBJ2-7 is a better fit for the DNA end. This CDR3 has 18 residues. From germline, CDR1 is MNHNS and CDR2 SASEGT. CDR3 protein: CASSGYLGQGRSTYEQYF. The CDR3 bases are TGTGCCAGCAGTGGATACTTGGGACAGGGGAGGAGCACCTACGAGCAGTACTTC.

This chain connects TRBV4-2 to TRBJ1-1, with D tentatively TRBD1 (5 bases). This CDR3 is 17 amino acids long. The germline V and J ends were trimmed by 1 base and 8 bases, with 23 bases remaining between them. CDR1 is LGHNA, CDR2 YNFKEQ, per germline. The CDR3 is CASSQGATGGPLAEAFF. In DNA, the CDR3 is TGTGCCAGCAGCCAAGGAGCCACCGGGGGTCCTTTAGCCGAAGCTTTCTTT.

The rearrangement links TRBV5-6 to TRBJ2-7; D unresolved. The CDR3 length is 14 residues. Between the trimmed V and J ends, which lost 1 base and 0 bases, there was a span of 8 bases. Germline V lookup: CDR1 SGHDT, CDR2 YYEEEE. This CDR3 is CASSLLRSSYEQYF. As DNA, the CDR3 is TGTGCCAGCAGCTTGTTAAGGAGCTCCTACGAGCAGTACTTC.

Only a few counts were recorded for this clone. The chain combines TRBV27 with TRBJ2-2, with D possibly matching TRBD2 (6 bases). CDR3 size: 16 residues. Germline assignment: CDR1 MNHEY and CDR2 SMNVEV (reference sequence). V dropped 5 bases and J dropped 4 bases, with 17 bases sitting between them. The CDR3 spells CASSPIGGTGTGELFF. The DNA for the CDR3 is TGTGCCAGCAGTCCCATAGGAGGGACGGGCACCGGGGAGCTGTTTTTT.

The chain uses TRBV4-1 and TRBJ2-7; 7 bases align to TRBD2. Germline loops: CDR1 MGHRA, CDR2 YSYEKL. The CDR3 consists of 14 residues. Trimming took 1 base from V and 7 from J; bases not matched to a gene: 7. In DNA form, the CDR3 reads TGCGCCAGCAGCCAAGTGGTAGCGGGTGGGGAGCAGTACTTC. Protein product: CASSQVVAGGEQYF.

The chain is built from TRBV11-2 and TRBJ1-1; tentatively, D is TRBD1 (5 bases). V lost 1 base and J 6 bases, leaving 15 bases between the germline ends. The CDR3 has 15 residues. The V gene's germline CDR1 is SGHAT and CDR2 FQNNGV. This CDR3 is CASSLVGRGVSEAFF. CDR3 bases: TGTGCCAGCAGCTTAGTGGGGCGCGGTGTCTCTGAAGCTTTCTTT.

The chain couples TRBV27 to TRBJ2-3; a weak D match, TRBD2 (6 bases). Looked up from germline, CDR1 is MNHEY and CDR2 is SMNVEV (reference sequence). With 4 bases removed from V and 1 base from J, the gap between germline ends came to 21 bases. The CDR3 spans 18 residues. For the CDR3, the DNA is TGTGCCAGCAGTTCCGCGACCGATTGGGGACTTGGCACAGATACGCAGTATTTT. Residues: CASSSATDWGLGTDTQYF.

V is TRBV9 and J is TRBJ1-4; D uncertain. The V gene lost 3 bases and the J gene lost 0 bases, with 12 bases spanning the gap. The CDR3 contains 16 residues. Germline assignment: CDR1 SGDLS and CDR2 YYNGEE. The CDR3 DNA reads as TGTGCCAGCAGCGCCGGAAGGCGGGCAACTAATGAAAAACTGTTTTTT. Its translation is CASSAGRRATNEKLFF.

V usage is TRBV6-6 and J usage is TRBJ1-4; D is uncertain. The CDR3 is 12 residues long. V was clipped by 2 bases and J by 11 bases, with 9 bases between them. CDR1 is MNHNY and CDR2 is SVGAGI in the germline V gene (reference sequence). CDR3 sequence: CASSYTGNKLFF. The CDR3 DNA sequence: TGTGCCAGCAGTTACACCGGGAACAAACTGTTTTTT.

The V call is TRBV4-2, the J call TRBJ2-1; 13 bases are a match to TRBD2. This CDR3 comprises 17 residues. CDR1 is LGHNA, CDR2 YNFKEQ, per germline. Unmatched junction bases numbered 10, after V lost 0 bases and J lost 11 bases. CDR3 nucleotides: TGTGCCAGCAGCCAAGAAGTCGGGACTAGCGGGATAATGAAGCAGTTCTTC. It translates to CASSQEVGTSGIMKQFF.

The genes are TRBV7-2 and TRBJ2-7; 11 bases align to TRBD2. This CDR3 comprises 15 residues. After removal of 5 bases from V and 3 bases from J, the junction contained 6 bases not matched to a gene. Germline V gene sequence: CDR1 SGHTA, CDR2 FQGNSA. The CDR3 DNA reads as TGTGCCAGCAGCCCCGGGACTAGCGGATACTACGAGCAGTACTTC. It is translated as CASSPGTSGYYEQYF.

The chain is built from TRBV7-2 and TRBJ2-1, with D unclear. CDR3 length: 14 residues. Germline V gene sequence: CDR1 SGHTA, CDR2 FQGNSA. V was shortened by 5 bases and J by 2 bases, with 10 bases between the two germline ends. CDR3 sequence reads: CASSPDLPYNEQFF. The DNA of the CDR3 is TGTGCCAGCAGCCCAGATTTACCCTACAATGAGCAGTTCTTC.